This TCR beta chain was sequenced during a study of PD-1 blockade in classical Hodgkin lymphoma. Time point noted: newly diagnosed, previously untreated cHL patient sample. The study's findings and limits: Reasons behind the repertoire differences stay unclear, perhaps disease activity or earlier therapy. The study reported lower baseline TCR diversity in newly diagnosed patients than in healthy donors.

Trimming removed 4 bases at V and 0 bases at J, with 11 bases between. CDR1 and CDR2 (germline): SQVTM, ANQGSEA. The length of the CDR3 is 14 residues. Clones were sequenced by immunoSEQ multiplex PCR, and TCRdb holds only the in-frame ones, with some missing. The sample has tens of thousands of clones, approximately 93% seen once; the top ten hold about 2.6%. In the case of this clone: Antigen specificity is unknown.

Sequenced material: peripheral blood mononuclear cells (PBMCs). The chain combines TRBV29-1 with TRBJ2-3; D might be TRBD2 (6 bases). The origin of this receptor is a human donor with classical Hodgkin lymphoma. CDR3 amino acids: CSVGSGLSTDTQYF. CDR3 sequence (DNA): TGCAGCGTTGGGTCGGGACTTAGCACAGATACGCAGTATTTT.